The source of this T cell receptor (beta chain) is a study of blood T cell repertoires in COVID-19. Whole-study context: Samples representing acute and convalescent COVID-19 were sourced from the United States, Italy and Spain.

The V end was cut by 3 bases, the J end by 11 bases, with 11 bases between. The CDR3 is 13 amino acids. Germline CDR1 and CDR2: LNHDA and SQIVND (reference sequence). This clone was detected only a few times. Original processing notes: Reference gene primer amplification yielded estimated nucleated cell counts. Sequencing used immunoSEQ multiplex PCR; TCRdb keeps in-frame clones, though not all of them. The DNA was the basis for D and trimming; V, J and clone size are from that table. Here the sample spans 650,000 to 800,000 clones, about 87% being singletons. Sequencing was done on a sample of peripheral blood. The sequence was collected from a woman aged 18-30 years with acute or convalescent COVID-19. The chain employs TRBV19 and TRBJ1-6; possible D gene TRBD1, 5 bases. The DNA for the CDR3 is TGTGCCAGTAGTATTGAGAAGGGGACACCCCTCCACTTT. Translated: CASSIEKGTPLHF. The whole variable domain, filled in from reference TRBV19 and TRBJ1-6, reads DGGITQSPKYLFRKEGQNVTLSCEQNLNHDAMYWYRQDPGQGLRLIYYSQIVNDFQKGDIAEGYSVSREKKESFPLTVTSAQKNPTAFYLCASSIEKGTPLHFGNGTRLTVT.